Listed below are T cell receptor beta chains from one sample, sequenced in a study of T cell responses to AZD1222 COVID-19 vaccine. Profiled with immunoSEQ multiplex PCR; TCRdb holds only in-frame clones, not every one. The profile covers roughly 100,000 clones, with around 87% appearing a single time and more than 4.5% taken by the ten largest. The sequencing here drew on peripheral blood, taken on day 0 of AZD1222 vaccination. The receptors here all came from an adult in good health. CDR3s include the opening cysteine and the closing phenylalanine or tryptophan. The D gene is left open where the match is weak. Some rows have no size entry. The others give once, few or many, or a class for an expanded clone.

few,TRBV10-3,TRBJ1-3,TRBD1,CAISDYETGVSGNTIYF,TGTGCCATCAGTGATTACGAGACAGGGGTCTCTGGAAACACCATATATTTT
.,TRBV30,TRBJ2-7,TRBD2,CAWSSARLAGTYEQYF,TGTGCCTGGAGTTCCGCCCGACTAGCGGGTACCTACGAGCAGTACTTC
.,TRBV27,TRBJ2-2,.,CASSRGRPEPGELFF,TGTGCCAGCAGTAGGGGACGTCCGGAGCCCGGGGAGCTGTTTTTT
few,TRBV29-1,TRBJ1-3,.,CSVEGRDSGNTIYF,TGCAGCGTTGAAGGGCGGGACTCTGGAAACACCATATATTTT
few,TRBV19,TRBJ2-1,TRBD2,CASSIVSGGGNEQFF,TGTGCCAGTAGTATAGTTAGCGGGGGGGGCAATGAGCAGTTCTTC
.,TRBV15,TRBJ1-4,.,CATSRVGYLNEKLFF,TGTGCCACCAGCAGAGTTGGATACCTTAATGAAAAACTGTTTTTT
.,TRBV19,TRBJ1-5,.,CASSASSNRPQHF,TGTGCCAGTAGTGCCTCGTCAAATCGACCCCAGCATTTT
.,TRBV24-1,TRBJ2-2,.,CATSDLGTRNTGELFF,TGTGCCACCAGTGATTTAGGGACACGTAACACCGGGGAGCTGTTTTTT
.,TRBV6-5,TRBJ2-7,.,CASRRGSEQYF,TGTGCCAGCAGAAGAGGATCCGAGCAGTACTTC
once,TRBV7-2,TRBJ1-1,.,CASSLAVASLTEAFF,TGTGCCAGCAGCTTAGCGGTGGCCAGCTTAACTGAAGCTTTCTTT
.,TRBV29-1,TRBJ1-2,TRBD1,CSVRQGAGGYTF,TGCAGCGTCCGACAGGGAGCTGGCGGCTACACCTTC
.,TRBV19,TRBJ2-1,.,CASSISQGGAYNEQFF,TGTGCCAGTAGTATTAGTCAGGGCGGGGCCTACAATGAGCAGTTCTTC
.,TRBV6-5,TRBJ2-7,.,CASSYAGSPYEQYF,TGTGCCAGCAGTTACGCGGGTTCGCCCTACGAGCAGTACTTC
.,TRBV13,TRBJ1-2,.,CASSLGAGPLHTF,TGTGCCAGCAGCTTAGGGGCAGGACCCCTCCACACCTTC
.,TRBV5-6,TRBJ2-2,TRBD2,CASSSGLAGGELFF,TGTGCCAGCAGCTCCGGACTAGCTGGCGGGGAGCTGTTTTTT
.,TRBV7-9,TRBJ2-3,.,CASSLGGSADTQYF,TGTGCCAGCAGCTTGGGGGGATCGGCAGATACGCAGTATTTT
.,TRBV28,TRBJ2-7,.,CASSDSPKTYEQYF,TGTGCCAGCAGTGACAGCCCCAAAACCTACGAGCAGTACTTC
.,TRBV7-9,TRBJ1-2,.,CASSPSITGLRNYGYTF,TGTGCCAGCAGCCCGAGCATTACAGGGTTACGGAACTATGGCTACACCTTC
.,TRBV5-5,TRBJ2-1,TRBD1,CASSPQGIGQFF,TGTGCCAGCAGCCCACAGGGGATCGGGCAGTTCTTC
.,TRBV28,TRBJ2-7,.,CASRQTLYEQYF,TGTGCCAGTAGACAGACTCTCTACGAGCAGTACTTC
.,TRBV7-9,TRBJ2-3,.,CASSQGLGPDTQYF,TGTGCCAGCAGCCAGGGACTGGGGCCAGATACGCAGTATTTT
.,TRBV27,TRBJ1-4,.,CASSPGPLPGTNEKLFF,TGTGCCAGCAGCCCTGGGCCATTGCCCGGGACTAATGAAAAACTGTTTTTT
.,TRBV7-3,TRBJ1-1,.,CASSYTQGTEAFF,TGTGCCAGCAGCTATACCCAGGGTACTGAAGCTTTCTTT
.,TRBV5-1,TRBJ1-1,.,CASSLVGDMNTEAFF,TGCGCCAGCAGCTTGGTTGGAGACATGAACACTGAAGCTTTCTTT
.,TRBV5-4,TRBJ2-2,.,CASSTPQGQTGELFF,TGTGCCAGCAGCACTCCACAAGGTCAGACCGGGGAGCTGTTTTTT